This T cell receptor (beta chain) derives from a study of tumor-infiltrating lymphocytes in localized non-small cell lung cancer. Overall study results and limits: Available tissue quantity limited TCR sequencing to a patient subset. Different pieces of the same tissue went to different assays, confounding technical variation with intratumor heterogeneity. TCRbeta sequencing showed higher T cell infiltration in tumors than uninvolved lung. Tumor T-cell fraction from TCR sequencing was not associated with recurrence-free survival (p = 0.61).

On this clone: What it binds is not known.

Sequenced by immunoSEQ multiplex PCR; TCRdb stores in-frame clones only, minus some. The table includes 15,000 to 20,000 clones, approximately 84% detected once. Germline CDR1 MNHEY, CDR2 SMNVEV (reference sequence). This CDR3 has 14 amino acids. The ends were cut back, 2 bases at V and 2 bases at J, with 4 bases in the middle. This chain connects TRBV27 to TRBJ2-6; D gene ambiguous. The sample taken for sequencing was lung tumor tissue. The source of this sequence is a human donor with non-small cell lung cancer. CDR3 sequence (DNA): TGTGCCAGCAGTTTACAGGCTGGGGCCAACGTCCTGACTTTC. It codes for CASSLQAGANVLTF. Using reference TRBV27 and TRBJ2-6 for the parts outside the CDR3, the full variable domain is EAQVTQNPRYLITVTGKKLTVTCSQNMNHEYMSWYRQDPGLGLRQIYYSMNVEVTDKGDVPEGYKVSRKEKRNFPLILESPSPNQTSLYFCASSLQAGANVLTFGAGSRLTVL.